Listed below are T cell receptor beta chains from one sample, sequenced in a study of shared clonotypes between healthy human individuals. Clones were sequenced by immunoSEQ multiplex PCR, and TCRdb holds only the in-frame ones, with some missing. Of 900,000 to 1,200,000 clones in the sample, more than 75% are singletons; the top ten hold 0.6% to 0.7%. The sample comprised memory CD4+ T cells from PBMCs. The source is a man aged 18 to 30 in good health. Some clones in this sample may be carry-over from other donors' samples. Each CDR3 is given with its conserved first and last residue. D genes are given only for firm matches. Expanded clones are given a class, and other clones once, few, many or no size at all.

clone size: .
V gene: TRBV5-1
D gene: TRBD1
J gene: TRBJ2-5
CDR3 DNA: TGCGCCAGCAGCTCCCGCACAGGGGCACTGGAGACCCAGTACTTC
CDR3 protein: CASSSRTGALETQYF

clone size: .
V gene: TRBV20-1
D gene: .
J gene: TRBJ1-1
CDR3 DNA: TGCAGAGTACGGGGAGGGCCTGAAGCTTTCTTT
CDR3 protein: CRVRGGPEAFF

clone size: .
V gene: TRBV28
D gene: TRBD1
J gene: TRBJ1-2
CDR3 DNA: TGTGCCAGTCACGGGGACAGGGTGAATCATGGCTACACCTTC
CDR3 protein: CASHGDRVNHGYTF

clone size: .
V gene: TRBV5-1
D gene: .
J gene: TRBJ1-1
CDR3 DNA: TGCGCCAGCAGCTTGGGGACCCCCGGGGGGCTCACTGAAGCTTTCTTT
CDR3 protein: CASSLGTPGGLTEAFF

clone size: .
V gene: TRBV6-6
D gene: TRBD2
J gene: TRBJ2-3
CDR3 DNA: TGTGCCAGCAGCCCCGGGAGGGAGGCAGATACGCAGTATTTT
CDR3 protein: CASSPGREADTQYF

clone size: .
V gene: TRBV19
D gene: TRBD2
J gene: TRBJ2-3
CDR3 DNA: TGTGCCAGTAGTATATCGGGACTAGCGGCAGATACGCAGTATTTT
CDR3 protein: CASSISGLAADTQYF

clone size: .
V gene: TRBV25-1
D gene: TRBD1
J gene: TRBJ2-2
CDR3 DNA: TGTGCCAGCAGTGAGCCGGGACAGGGAAAGCTGTTTTTT
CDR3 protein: CASSEPGQGKLFF

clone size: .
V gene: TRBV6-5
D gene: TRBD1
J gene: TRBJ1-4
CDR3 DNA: TGTGCCAGCAGTAGACAGGGTGGTGAAAAACTGTTTTTT
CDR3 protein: CASSRQGGEKLFF

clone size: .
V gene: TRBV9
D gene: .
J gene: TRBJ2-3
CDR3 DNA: TGTGCCAGCAGCGTAGGAGGCGGTACTAGCACAGATACGCAGTATTTT
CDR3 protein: CASSVGGGTSTDTQYF

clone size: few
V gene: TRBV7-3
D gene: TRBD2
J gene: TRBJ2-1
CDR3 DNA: TGTGCCAGCAGCCCAAGCGGGAGCTCCTACAATGAGCAGTTCTTC
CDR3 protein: CASSPSGSSYNEQFF

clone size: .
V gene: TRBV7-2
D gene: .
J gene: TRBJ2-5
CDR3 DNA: TGTGCCAGCAGCTTAGTGGCGGGGGCTCAAGAGACCCAGTACTTC
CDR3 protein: CASSLVAGAQETQYF

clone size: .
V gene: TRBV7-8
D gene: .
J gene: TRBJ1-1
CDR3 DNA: TGTGCCAGCAGCTTAACCAGTGCGAGGAACACTGAAGCTTTCTTT
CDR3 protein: CASSLTSARNTEAFF

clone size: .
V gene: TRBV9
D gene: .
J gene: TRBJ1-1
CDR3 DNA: TGTGCCAGCAGCCCCTCCGGGGGGAACACTGAAGCTTTCTTT
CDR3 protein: CASSPSGGNTEAFF

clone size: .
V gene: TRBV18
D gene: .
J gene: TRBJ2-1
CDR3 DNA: TGTGCCAGCTCACCACCCAGGATGGGCAATGAGCAGTTCTTC
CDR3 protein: CASSPPRMGNEQFF

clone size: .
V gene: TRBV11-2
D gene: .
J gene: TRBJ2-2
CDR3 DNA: TGTGCCAGCAGCCAGGGAGGGACAGTGAACACCGGGGAGCTGTTTTTT
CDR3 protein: CASSQGGTVNTGELFF

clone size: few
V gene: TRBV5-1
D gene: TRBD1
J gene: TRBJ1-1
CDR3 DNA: TGCGCCAGCAGCGACGGGGACAGGGGAAACACTGAAGCTTTCTTT
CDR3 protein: CASSDGDRGNTEAFF

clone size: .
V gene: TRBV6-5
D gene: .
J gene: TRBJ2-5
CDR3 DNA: TGTGCCAGCAGCCCCCCGGGGCAAGAGACCCAGTACTTC
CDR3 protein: CASSPPGQETQYF

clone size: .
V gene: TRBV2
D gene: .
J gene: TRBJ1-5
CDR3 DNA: TGTGCCAGCAGTGAAGCATCCGGTCAGCCCCAGCATTTT
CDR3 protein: CASSEASGQPQHF

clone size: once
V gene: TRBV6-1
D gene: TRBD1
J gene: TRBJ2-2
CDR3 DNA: TGTGCCACGCATAGACAGGGGATGAACACCGGGGAGCTGTTTTTT
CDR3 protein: CATHRQGMNTGELFF

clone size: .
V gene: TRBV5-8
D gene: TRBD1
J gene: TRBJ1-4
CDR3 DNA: TGTGCCAGCAGCCCAGGGACAGCTGCTTTTAATGAAAAACTGTTTTTT
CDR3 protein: CASSPGTAAFNEKLFF

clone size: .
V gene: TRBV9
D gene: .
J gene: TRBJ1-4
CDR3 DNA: TGTGCCAGCAGCGTAGGGACAGCAACTAATGAAAAACTGTTTTTT
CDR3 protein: CASSVGTATNEKLFF

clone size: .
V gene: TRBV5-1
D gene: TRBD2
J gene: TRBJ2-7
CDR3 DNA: TGCGCCAGCAGCTTAGAACTAGCGGGAGGAACTGAGCAGTACTTC
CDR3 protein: CASSLELAGGTEQYF

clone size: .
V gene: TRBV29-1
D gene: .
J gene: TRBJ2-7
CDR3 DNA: TGCAGCGTTGAAGACAGTTTGGGGTACGAGCAGTACTTC
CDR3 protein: CSVEDSLGYEQYF

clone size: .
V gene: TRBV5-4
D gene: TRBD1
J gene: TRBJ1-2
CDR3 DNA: TGTGCCAGCAGCTTAACCGGGACAGGGACCTATGGCTACACCTTC
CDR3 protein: CASSLTGTGTYGYTF

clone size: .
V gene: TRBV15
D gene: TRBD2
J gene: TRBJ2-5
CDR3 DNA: TGTGCCACCAGCAGGCCCCTAGCCGGGAGGGGAGAGACCCAGTACTTC
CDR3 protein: CATSRPLAGRGETQYF

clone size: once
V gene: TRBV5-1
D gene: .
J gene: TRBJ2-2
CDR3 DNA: TGCGCCAGCAGATTACAAATCTCCAACGGGGAGCTGTTTTTT
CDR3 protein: CASRLQISNGELFF

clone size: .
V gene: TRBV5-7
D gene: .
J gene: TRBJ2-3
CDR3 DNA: TGTGCCAGCAGCTACCCGGGTAGCACAGATACGCAGTATTTT
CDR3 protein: CASSYPGSTDTQYF